These 19 T cell receptor beta chains were all obtained from the same sample, sequenced in a study of T-cell memory formation after mild COVID-19. TCRdb itself ran the 5' RACE reads through MiXCR, one entry per CDR3 protein. The sample shows around 410,000 distinct CDR3 sequences, roughly a quarter of them seen only once. The sequencing input was PBMCs or a T cell subset sorted from them (not recorded which). These receptors were collected from an adult woman who had mild COVID-19 (a few samples of this study predate the infection). Cell type and time point are not known.

This clonotype was observed a few times. The V call is TRBV24-1, the J call TRBJ2-1; the match to TRBD2 covers 8 bases. Unmatched junction bases numbered 8, after V lost 5 bases and J lost 3 bases. The CDR3 sequence is 16 residues long. Germline V gene sequence: CDR1 KGHDR, CDR2 SFDVKD. The DNA of the CDR3 is TGTGCCACCAGTGCTCCGCGGGAGGCCAACTACAATGAGCAGTTCTTC. This gives the protein CATSAPREANYNEQFF.

The V gene is TRBV4-2, the J gene TRBJ2-1; weak D call: TRBD2 (5 bases). Germline lookup yields CDR1 LGHNA and CDR2 YNFKEQ. V was clipped by 1 base and J by 0 bases, with 7 bases between them. The CDR3 runs to 15 residues. The CDR3 sequence: CASSQVTSSYNEQFF. For the CDR3, the DNA is TGTGCCAGCAGCCAAGTAACTAGCTCCTACAATGAGCAGTTCTTC.

The V call is TRBV29-1, the J call TRBJ2-1; D is possibly TRBD1 or TRBD2 (5 bases each). In germline, CDR1 is SQVTM, CDR2 ANQGSEA. The CDR3 totals 11 residues. Deletions cut 6 bases from V and 5 bases from J, with 8 bases between. The DNA of the CDR3 is TGCAGCGTCCAGGGAGACAATGAGCAGTTCTTC. Amino acid sequence: CSVQGDNEQFF.

The gene calls are TRBV7-9 and TRBJ2-5; weak D call: TRBD2 (5 bases). The ends were cut back, 11 bases at V and 1 base at J, with 14 bases in the middle. The CDR3 spans 13 residues. CDR1 and CDR2 (germline): SEHNR, FQNEAQ (reference sequence). The CDR3 sequence is CAGRVGIQETQYF. CDR3 DNA sequence: TGTGCCGGGCGCGTCGGGATCCAAGAGACCCAGTACTTC.

This chain connects TRBV10-2 to TRBJ2-7; 11 bases are shared with TRBD1. CDR3 length: 15 amino acids. The trim removed 6 bases at V and 1 base at J, leaving 5 bases unmatched. Looked up from germline, CDR1 is WSHSY and CDR2 is SAAADI. Here the CDR3 reads CASRDGQGASYEQYF. As DNA, the CDR3 is TGCGCCAGCAGGGACGGACAGGGGGCTTCCTACGAGCAGTACTTC.

This clonotype was observed a few times. V usage is TRBV7-2 and J usage is TRBJ2-1, with 8 bases aligning to TRBD2. The trim removed 5 bases at V and 9 bases at J, leaving 15 bases unmatched. The V gene's germline CDR1 is SGHTA and CDR2 FQGNSA. The CDR3 length is 16 residues. CDR3 residues: CASSPTGLAGGGEQFF. Written as DNA, the CDR3 is TGTGCCAGCAGCCCAACCGGTTTGGCGGGAGGTGGTGAGCAGTTCTTC.

The rearrangement joins TRBV10-3 to TRBJ1-5, with D unclear. V shed 3 bases and J shed 3 bases, with 6 bases lying between them. The length of the CDR3 is 13 residues. Germline-derived CDR1 and CDR2 are ENHRY and SYGVKD. The DNA for the CDR3 is TGTGCCATCAGTGAACAGCCCAATCAGCCCCAGCATTTT. Its translation is CAISEQPNQPQHF.

This clonotype was detected a few times. This chain joins TRBV5-5 and TRBJ1-5; 9 nucleotides align to TRBD1. The CDR3 totals 17 residues. The germline CDR1 and CDR2 sequences are SGHKS and YYEKEE (reference sequence). V trimming: 4 bases; J trimming: 2 bases; junction bases outside the gene matches: 10. CDR3 coding DNA: TGTGCCAGCAGCCCGGACAGGGGAACACTGGGCAATCAGCCCCAGCATTTT. Encoded protein: CASSPDRGTLGNQPQHF.

This clonotype occurred a few times. The chain links TRBV12-3 or TRBV12-4 to TRBJ2-1; possibly TRBD1 for D (5 bases). V was pared by 5 bases and J by 7 bases, with 15 bases between. The CDR3 consists of 14 residues. The CDR3: CASSLRAGKNEQFF. The CDR3 DNA is TGTGCCAGCAGTCTCAGGGCAGGCAAGAATGAGCAGTTCTTC.

This clonotype was observed a handful of times. The chain recombines TRBV29-1 with TRBJ2-6; no definite D call. V lost 6 bases and J 0 bases, leaving 9 bases between the germline ends. Germline CDR1 and CDR2: SQVTM and ANQGSEA. This CDR3 region has 14 residues. The CDR3 DNA reads as TGCAGCGTCAGTTCCTCCTCTGGGGCCAACGTCCTGACTTTC. This gives the protein CSVSSSSGANVLTF.

In this sample, this clonotype turned up a few times. DNA for the CDR3: TGTGCCAGCTCACCGCCGGGGAGTCGACCGGTCTATGGCTACACCTTC. Protein: CASSPPGSRPVYGYTF. V gene TRBV18 combines with J gene TRBJ1-2; D gene ambiguous. Per the germline V gene, CDR1 is KGHSH and CDR2 is LQKENI. The germline V and J ends were trimmed by 3 bases and 4 bases, with 18 bases remaining between them. The CDR3 length is 16 residues.

The rearrangement uses TRBV7-8 and TRBJ2-7; the D gene is possibly TRBD1 (7 bases). Trimming took off 2 bases at V and 3 bases at J, with 17 bases between the two ends. The germline V gene encodes CDR1 SGHVS and CDR2 FQNEAQ. The length of the CDR3 is 16 residues. DNA of the CDR3: TGTGCCAGCAGCTTACGTACGGGAGACAGGGTCTACGAGCAGTACTTC. Its translation: CASSLRTGDRVYEQYF.

This chain connects TRBV24-1 to TRBJ2-7; tentatively, D is TRBD2 (6 bases). Germline V gene sequence: CDR1 KGHDR, CDR2 SFDVKD. V lost 2 bases to trimming and J lost 2 bases, with 12 bases between them. The CDR3 is made up of 15 amino acids. CDR3 residues: CATSDSGRGTYEQYF. For the CDR3, the DNA is TGTGCCACCAGTGATTCAGGACGGGGGACCTACGAGCAGTACTTC.

This chain uses TRBV5-1 with TRBJ2-7; 7 bases are shared with TRBD1. Germline lookup yields CDR1 SGHRS and CDR2 YFSETQ. CDR3 length: 13 amino acids. The V and J ends lost 7 bases and 5 bases, in that order; junction bases with no gene match: 9. CDR3 in amino acids: CASGMTGLHEQYF. CDR3 DNA sequence: TGCGCCAGCGGTATGACAGGGCTCCACGAGCAGTACTTC.

This clonotype has a handful of counts. This sequence joins TRBV7-3 and TRBJ1-1; a weak D match, TRBD1 (6 bases). CDR3 length equals 15 residues. Germline loops: CDR1 SGHTA, CDR2 FQGTGA. Trimming took off 1 base at V and 5 bases at J, with 14 bases between the two ends. The CDR3: CASSLNPGTMTEAFF. The CDR3 DNA reads as TGTGCCAGCAGCTTAAATCCCGGGACAATGACTGAAGCTTTCTTT.

This clonotype was seen ten or more times. The J gene is TRBJ2-7, the V gene TRBV27; 14 nucleotides match TRBD2. The length of the CDR3 is 19 residues. V shed 2 bases, J shed 6 bases, and the junction held 15 bases outside the gene matches. Per germline, CDR1 MNHEY and CDR2 SMNVEV (reference sequence). The CDR3: CASSLRGPGLAGVLSEQYF. CDR3 sequence (DNA): TGTGCCAGCAGTTTAAGGGGACCGGGACTAGCGGGAGTTTTAAGCGAGCAGTACTTC.

At least ten counts were recorded for this clonotype. The CDR3 DNA follows: TGTGCCAGCGGAACGGGACTAGGCAATGAGCAGTTCTTC. This translates into CASGTGLGNEQFF. The chain is built from TRBV2 and TRBJ2-1; 8 bases map to TRBD2. V dropped 8 bases and J dropped 6; count of bases not matched to a gene: 6. The CDR3 sequence is 13 residues long. The V gene's germline CDR1 is SNHLY and CDR2 FYNNEI.

This clonotype was observed many times. This chain joins TRBV6-5 and TRBJ2-3; TRBD2 matches 7 bases. The V gene end was trimmed by 0 bases and the J gene end by 5 bases; junction bases not matched to a gene: 8. Germline V gene data show CDR1 as MNHEY and CDR2 as SVGAGI. This CDR3 spans 16 amino acids. CDR3 in DNA: TGTGCCAGCAGTTACTCGAAGACGGGAGGTGGAGATACGCAGTATTTT. It encodes CASSYSKTGGGDTQYF.

Only a few counts were recorded for this clonotype. This chain connects TRBV12-3 or TRBV12-4 to TRBJ2-2; 8 nucleotides agree with TRBD2. This CDR3 spans 14 amino acids. The ends lost 6 bases at V and 4 bases at J; junction bases unmatched: 4. In nucleotides, the CDR3 is TGTGCCAGCAGGGAGCTAGCGGGCACCGGGGAGCTGTTTTTT. Protein product: CASRELAGTGELFF.